These 18 T cell receptor beta chains were all obtained from the same sample, sequenced in a study of shared clonotypes between healthy human individuals. The assay was immunoSEQ multiplex PCR, and TCRdb's table has in-frame clones only and misses some. The sample consists of over 850,000 clones, around 82% of them appearing once. Sample: memory CD4+ T cells from PBMCs. The subset is: CD45RA-negative fraction. These receptors were obtained from a man between 18 and 29 years old in good health. Some clones in this sample may be carry-over from other donors' samples.

Of note for this clone: This specimen includes other DNA sequences encoding the same CDR3. This chain uses TRBV28 with TRBJ2-7; D is ambiguous. The CDR3 length is 12 residues. The germline V gene encodes CDR1 MDHEN and CDR2 SYDVKM. V was cut by 6 bases and J by 3 bases, with 9 bases left in between. CDR3 residues: CASSRRSYEQYF. CDR3 bases: TGTGCCAGCAGCCGAAGGAGCTACGAGCAGTACTTC.

The CDR3 DNA sequence: TGTGCCAGCACCTTCGGGAGGGCCCGGGGGTTCTTC. Translation: CASTFGRARGFF. The rearrangement links TRBV7-9 to TRBJ2-1, with TRBD2 identical over 8 bases. CDR1 SEHNR and CDR2 FQNEAQ come from the germline V gene (reference sequence). This CDR3 is 12 amino acids long. V lost 7 bases and J lost 15; bases outside the gene matches: 11.

CDR3 sequence: CASSPGGGAKTQYF. The CDR3 region has the DNA TGTGCCAGCAGCCCTGGGGGAGGAGCGAAGACCCAGTACTTC. The chain uses TRBV7-9 and TRBJ2-5; weak D call: TRBD2 (6 bases). Per the germline V gene, CDR1 is SEHNR and CDR2 is FQNEAQ (reference sequence). The V end was cut by 5 bases, the J end by 6 bases, with 16 bases between. The length of the CDR3 is 14 residues.

The rearrangement links TRBV6-1 to TRBJ2-6; D is ambiguous. Germline-derived CDR1 and CDR2 are MNHNS and SASEGT. This CDR3 region has 18 residues. V gave up 0 bases and J gave up 6 bases, with 18 bases separating them. For the CDR3, the DNA is TGTGCCAGCAGTGAAGCGGGTGGGTTGGGCTTCTTGGCCAACGTCCTGACTTTC. Amino acids: CASSEAGGLGFLANVLTF.

The chain carries TRBV7-9 and TRBJ2-1; 8 bases agree with TRBD2. The CDR3 sequence is 16 residues long. Germline CDR1 and CDR2: SEHNR and FQNEAQ (reference sequence). V was pared by 6 bases and J by 5 bases, with 12 bases of the junction left unmatched. The CDR3 spells CASRTEPGLVNNEQFF. In DNA, the CDR3 is TGTGCCAGCAGAACTGAACCGGGACTAGTTAACAATGAGCAGTTCTTC.

This chain links TRBV6-5 with TRBJ2-3, with unresolved D. The CDR3 totals 13 residues. Germline-derived CDR1 and CDR2 are MNHEY and SVGAGI. Trimming took off 7 bases at V and 3 bases at J, with 11 bases between the two ends. DNA of the CDR3: TGTGCCAGCACCCCGTCGAGGACAGATACGCAGTATTTT. It is translated as CASTPSRTDTQYF.

The rearrangement joins TRBV6-1 to TRBJ2-5, with 10 bases fitting TRBD2. Looked up from germline, CDR1 is MNHNS and CDR2 is SASEGT. This CDR3 spans 15 amino acids. Losses at the gene ends were 7 bases for V and 1 base for J; bases not matched to a gene: 6. CDR3 in amino acids: CASIRAGGSQETQYF. In nucleotides, the CDR3 is TGTGCCAGCATCCGAGCGGGAGGGTCCCAAGAGACCCAGTACTTC.

The chain carries TRBV4-1 and TRBJ2-7; 10 bases are a match to TRBD1. The CDR3 has 14 amino acids. V shed 4 bases and J 2 bases; nucleotides not matched to a gene: 2. CDR1 is MGHRA and CDR2 is YSYEKL in the germline V gene. In DNA, the CDR3 is TGCGCCAGCAGCCGGGACAGGGGTACCTACGAGCAGTACTTC. It codes for CASSRDRGTYEQYF.

The gene calls are TRBV10-3 and TRBJ1-5; D call uncertain. The CDR3 contains 16 residues. From germline, CDR1 is ENHRY and CDR2 SYGVKD. Trimming stripped 10 bases from V and 2 bases from J, with 21 bases between. The CDR3 DNA follows: TGTGCCACCGCCTTTACGGGAGCGGGTGGCAATCAGCCCCAGCATTTT. This gives the protein CATAFTGAGGNQPQHF.

The chain carries TRBV5-4 and TRBJ2-5; possible D gene TRBD1, 5 bases. CDR3 length: 13 amino acids. Per germline, CDR1 SGHNT and CDR2 YYREEE (reference sequence). Trimming removed 4 bases from V and 3 bases from J, with 10 bases in between. CDR3 coding DNA: TGTGCCAGCAGCCCGGACACTGAAGAGACCCAGTACTTC. Amino acid sequence: CASSPDTEETQYF.

The chain recombines TRBV28 with TRBJ2-7; 9 bases align to TRBD1. In germline, CDR1 is MDHEN, CDR2 SYDVKM. Trimming removed 6 bases from V and 2 bases from J; junction bases left unmatched: 5. The CDR3 length is 14 residues. The CDR3 spells CASRDRGLPYEQYF. The CDR3 DNA is TGTGCCAGCAGGGACAGGGGACTTCCCTACGAGCAGTACTTC.

This clone was found a few times. The J gene is TRBJ1-4, the V gene TRBV5-8, with D possibly TRBD1 on 6 matching bases. The CDR3 is 14 amino acids. Germline values: CDR1 SGHTS, CDR2 YDEGEE. V lost 9 bases to trimming and J lost 2 bases, with 14 bases between them. The CDR3 sequence: CATTRGYTNEKLFF. CDR3 DNA: TGTGCCACCACGAGGGGGTATACTAATGAAAAACTGTTTTTT.

The V call is TRBV7-9, the J call TRBJ2-7, with a tentative D call TRBD2 (5 bases). Per germline, CDR1 SEHNR and CDR2 FQNEAQ (reference sequence). The CDR3 consists of 14 residues. The V end was cut by 3 bases, the J end by 3 bases, with 12 bases between. CDR3 coding DNA: TGTGCCAGCAGCTTTGAATCTACTAGCTACGAGCAGTACTTC. Translation: CASSFESTSYEQYF.

The V gene is TRBV10-3, the J gene TRBJ2-6; 9 bases agree with TRBD2. The end of the DNA is better explained by TRBJ2-1, so the J call may be wrong. Germline CDR1 ENHRY, CDR2 SYGVKD. CDR3 length equals 14 residues. CDR3 loop: CAIRPSGNYNEQFF. CDR3 in DNA: TGTGCCATCAGGCCTAGCGGGAACTACAATGAGCAGTTCTTC.

CDR3 bases: TGTGCCAGCAGCCCTCGGACAGGGTGGCAGGAAAAACTGTTTTTT. The encoded protein is CASSPRTGWQEKLFF. The chain joins TRBV5-8 to TRBJ1-4; 8 bases map to TRBD1. From germline, CDR1 is SGHTS and CDR2 YDEGEE. This CDR3 is built from 15 residues. Losses at the gene ends were 4 bases for V and 8 bases for J; bases not matched to a gene: 10.

This clone came up once. The chain links TRBV2 to TRBJ2-5; 9 nucleotides agree with TRBD1. The germline V gene has CDR1 SNHLY and CDR2 FYNNEI. The CDR3 has 15 residues. V lost 7 bases to trimming and J lost 1 base; unmatched junction nucleotides: 7. The CDR3 coding sequence is TGTGCCAGCAATTCCCCGGGACAGGGCCAAGAGACCCAGTACTTC. Its protein is CASNSPGQGQETQYF.

The rearrangement uses TRBV4-2 and TRBJ1-2, with TRBD1 as a possible D gene (6 bases). CDR3 length equals 15 residues. Trimming pared 1 base from V and 7 bases from J, leaving 16 bases between. Germline lookup yields CDR1 LGHNA and CDR2 YNFKEQ. CDR3: CASSQVMGGLGGYTF. The DNA of the CDR3 is TGTGCCAGCAGCCAAGTCATGGGGGGCCTCGGTGGCTACACCTTC.

V gene TRBV25-1 combines with J gene TRBJ1-2, with TRBD1 as a possible D gene (5 bases). This CDR3 has 13 residues. The germline V and J ends were trimmed by 1 base and 8 bases, with 11 bases remaining between them. The germline CDR1 and CDR2 sequences are MGHDK and SYGVNS. For the CDR3, the DNA is TGTGCCAGCAGTGAATTCGGGGCAGGCGGCTACACCTTC. This translates into CASSEFGAGGYTF.